The 22 T cell receptor beta chains in this list originate from one sample, sequenced in a study of shared clonotypes between healthy human individuals. Profiled with immunoSEQ multiplex PCR; TCRdb holds only in-frame clones, not every one. The sample consists of approximately 1,500,000 clones, around 97% of them appearing once. Input material: naive CD4+ T cells sorted from blood. The subset: CD45RA+ positively selected. The receptors were gathered from a man aged 25-40 years in good health.

The genes are TRBV10-3 and TRBJ2-2; 10 bases align to TRBD1. CDR3 length: 15 residues. Germline V gene lookup returns CDR1 ENHRY and CDR2 SYGVKD. The V segment lost 1 base and the J segment 4 bases; nucleotides outside the gene matches: 0. The CDR3: CAISEWDRGTGELFF. DNA for the CDR3: TGTGCCATCAGTGAGTGGGACAGGGGCACCGGGGAGCTGTTTTTT.

V is TRBV19 and J is TRBJ1-1; D not certain. CDR3 length equals 14 residues. Trimming cost V 5 bases and J 3 bases, with 13 bases left between them. Germline lookup yields CDR1 LNHDA and CDR2 SQIVND (reference sequence). CDR3 sequence: CASSFEGFDTEAFF. The CDR3 coding sequence is TGTGCCAGTAGTTTTGAGGGATTTGACACTGAAGCTTTCTTT.

The chain combines TRBV29-1 with TRBJ2-3, with a tentative D call TRBD2 (6 bases). The germline V and J ends were trimmed by 7 bases and 4 bases, with 12 bases remaining between them. CDR1 and CDR2 (germline): SQVTM, ANQGSEA. The CDR3 is made up of 12 amino acids. CDR3 region: CSGRGGSDTQYF. CDR3 in DNA: TGCAGCGGAAGAGGAGGGTCAGATACGCAGTATTTT.

The rearrangement uses TRBV20-1 and TRBJ2-1; unclear D gene. The V and J ends lost 0 bases and 8 bases respectively, with 2 bases between them. The CDR3 sequence is 10 residues long. The germline gives CDR1 DFQATT, CDR2 SNEGSKA (reference sequence). CDR3 loop: CSAREDEQFF. In DNA form, the CDR3 reads TGCAGTGCTAGAGAAGATGAGCAGTTCTTC.

The CDR3 region is CASSMGGIPSYEQYF. In DNA, the CDR3 is TGTGCCAGTAGTATGGGCGGGATTCCCTCCTACGAGCAGTACTTC. The rearrangement joins TRBV19 to TRBJ2-7, with D maybe TRBD2 (6 bases). Germline V gene lookup returns CDR1 LNHDA and CDR2 SQIVND (reference sequence). With 3 bases removed from V and 0 bases from J, the gap between germline ends came to 12 bases. This CDR3 has 15 residues.

The V and J genes are TRBV4-1 and TRBJ2-5, with 11 bases matching TRBD2. CDR1 is MGHRA and CDR2 is YSYEKL in the germline V gene. Trimming took 4 bases from V and 4 from J; bases not matched to a gene: 5. The CDR3 runs to 15 residues. CDR3 DNA sequence: TGCGCCAGCAGCCCCCTCACTAGCGGGGGAGAGACCCAGTACTTC. This gives the protein CASSPLTSGGETQYF.

The chain employs TRBV5-1 and TRBJ2-3; TRBD2 might be the D (6 bases). Between the trimmed V and J ends, which lost 0 bases and 0 bases, there was a span of 11 bases. There are 16 residues in the CDR3. CDR1 is SGHRS, CDR2 YFSETQ, per germline. DNA of the CDR3: TGCGCCAGCAGCTTGGCCGTAGCGGAAAGCACAGATACGCAGTATTTT. It codes for CASSLAVAESTDTQYF.

The chain is built from TRBV10-3 and TRBJ1-1; unclear D gene. There are 16 residues in the CDR3. Between the trimmed V and J ends, which lost 10 bases and 4 bases, there was a span of 25 bases. CDR1 and CDR2 from the germline V gene are ENHRY and SYGVKD. The CDR3 DNA follows: TGTGCCACCCAGGTTACGGTGGGTTCCGTGGGCACTGAAGCTTTCTTT. It codes for CATQVTVGSVGTEAFF.

The chain carries TRBV29-1 and TRBJ1-5; D is unclear. V dropped 2 bases and J dropped 4 bases, with 9 bases sitting between them. Per germline, CDR1 SQVTM and CDR2 ANQGSEA. The CDR3 extends over 13 amino acids. CDR3 protein: CSVELSGNQPQHF. The CDR3 DNA sequence: TGCAGCGTTGAATTGAGCGGGAATCAGCCCCAGCATTTT.

The chain carries TRBV28 and TRBJ2-7; TRBD1 or TRBD2 may be the D gene (6 bases each). The CDR3 consists of 15 residues. From germline, CDR1 is MDHEN and CDR2 SYDVKM. With 5 bases removed from V and 3 bases from J, the gap between germline ends came to 17 bases. CDR3 nucleotides: TGTGCCAGCAGTCCTAACATAGGGGGGCTCTACGAGCAGTACTTC. Amino acids: CASSPNIGGLYEQYF.

This clone appeared once. CDR3 DNA: TGTGCCAGCAGACAACTTAACGGCTACGAGCAGTACTTC. Translated: CASRQLNGYEQYF. This chain connects TRBV5-5 to TRBJ2-7; D gene unclear. The CDR3 consists of 13 residues. The V end was cut by 5 bases, the J end by 3 bases, with 12 bases between. The germline gives CDR1 SGHKS, CDR2 YYEKEE (reference sequence).

Of note for this clone: In the same sample, other DNA sequences code for this CDR3. The genes are TRBV18 and TRBJ2-1; TRBD2 matches at 7 bases. Germline values: CDR1 KGHSH, CDR2 LQKENI. This CDR3 comprises 16 residues. V was pared by 0 bases and J by 0 bases, with 2 bases of the junction left unmatched. CDR3 sequence: CASSPPGGGSYNEQFF. In DNA form, the CDR3 reads TGTGCCAGCTCACCACCTGGGGGGGGCTCCTACAATGAGCAGTTCTTC.

The J gene is TRBJ2-1, the V gene TRBV9; 9 bases line up with TRBD2. This CDR3 is 16 amino acids long. J lost 6 bases, V lost 4 bases, and 11 bases had no gene match. The germline gives CDR1 SGDLS, CDR2 YYNGEE. DNA of the CDR3: TGTGCCAGCAGCCCCTTTAGCGGGAGTATGGGCAATGAGCAGTTCTTC. This encodes CASSPFSGSMGNEQFF.

This clone showed up just once. This sequence joins TRBV7-6 and TRBJ2-5; D is possibly TRBD1 (6 bases). Germline V gene sequence: CDR1 SGHVS, CDR2 FNYEAQ. This CDR3 spans 14 amino acids. V lost 0 bases and J lost 5, with 10 bases in between. The CDR3 reads CASSLAAGGETQYF. Written as DNA, the CDR3 is TGTGCCAGCAGCTTAGCGGCTGGGGGCGAGACCCAGTACTTC.

CDR3 protein: CASSWRGRAADTQYF. CDR3 DNA sequence: TGTGCCAGCAGTTGGAGAGGGAGGGCCGCAGATACGCAGTATTTT. This chain uses TRBV28 with TRBJ2-3; TRBD2 aligns across 7 bases. Germline V lookup: CDR1 MDHEN, CDR2 SYDVKM. This CDR3 is 15 amino acids long. Trimming cost V 4 bases and J 4 bases; bases outside gene matches: 8.

The chain employs TRBV2 and TRBJ2-2, with 10 bases that match TRBD2. Trimming cost V 4 bases and J 0 bases; bases outside gene matches: 8. The CDR3 is 18 amino acids. CDR1 and CDR2 (germline): SNHLY, FYNNEI. The CDR3 spells CASSGRTSGKTNTGELFF. In DNA form, the CDR3 reads TGTGCCAGCAGTGGACGTACTAGCGGGAAGACGAACACCGGGGAGCTGTTTTTT.

The rearrangement links TRBV6-6 to TRBJ1-4; tentatively, D is TRBD1 (5 bases). CDR1 MNHNY and CDR2 SVGAGI come from the germline V gene (reference sequence). The germline V and J ends were trimmed by 6 bases and 0 bases, with 14 bases remaining between them. CDR3 length: 16 amino acids. CDR3 loop: CASRQGGLATNEKLFF. Written as DNA, the CDR3 is TGTGCCAGCAGGCAGGGAGGGCTTGCAACTAATGAAAAACTGTTTTTT.

V gene TRBV6-1 combines with J gene TRBJ2-7; D is possibly TRBD1 (5 bases). The CDR3 sequence is 14 residues long. The germline gives CDR1 MNHNS, CDR2 SASEGT. The germline V and J ends were trimmed by 0 bases and 3 bases, with 9 bases remaining between them. The CDR3 DNA sequence: TGTGCCAGCAGTGAAGCCCGACAGTACTACGAGCAGTACTTC. It encodes CASSEARQYYEQYF.

The chain carries TRBV5-1 and TRBJ2-7; the match to TRBD2 covers 9 bases. V was pared by 0 bases and J by 6 bases, with 7 bases of the junction left unmatched. The CDR3 has 15 amino acids. CDR1 is SGHRS, CDR2 YFSETQ, per germline. CDR3 DNA: TGCGCCAGCAGCTTGGCTTGGGGAGCGGGAGGCGAGCAGTACTTC. Translating it yields CASSLAWGAGGEQYF.

This clone appeared a single time. The V call is TRBV18, the J call TRBJ2-1; possibly TRBD1 for D (5 bases). Looked up from germline, CDR1 is KGHSH and CDR2 is LQKENI. CDR3 length: 14 residues. Trimming cost V 11 bases and J 0 bases, with 14 bases left between them. Written as DNA, the CDR3 is TGTGCCGGTTCAGACAGCTTCTCCTACAATGAGCAGTTCTTC. Translating gives CAGSDSFSYNEQFF.

The chain's CDR3 is CASSPQGALRNEQFF. DNA of the CDR3: TGTGCCAGCAGCCCCCAGGGGGCCCTCCGGAATGAGCAGTTCTTC. The chain combines TRBV7-8 with TRBJ2-1; TRBD1 matches at 8 bases. Germline trimming cut 5 bases from V and 7 bases from J; bases unmatched to any gene: 10. Germline values: CDR1 SGHVS, CDR2 FQNEAQ. The CDR3 has 15 amino acids. Looking up the rest from reference TRBV7-8 and TRBJ2-1 gives the full variable domain: GAGVSQSPRYKVAKRGQDVALRCDPISGHVSLFWYQQALGQGPEFLTYFQNEAQLDKSGLPSDRFFAERPEGSVSTLKIQRTQQEDSAVYLCASSPQGALRNEQFFGPGTRLTVL.

J is TRBJ2-2 and V is TRBV6-4, with D unclear. CDR1 is MRHNA, CDR2 SNTAGT, per germline. CDR3 size: 14 residues. The V gene lost 6 bases and the J gene lost 1 base, with 9 bases spanning the gap. CDR3 region: CASRRTENTGELFF. In DNA, the CDR3 is TGTGCCAGCAGGAGGACGGAGAACACCGGGGAGCTGTTTTTT.